This entry lists 30 T cell receptor beta chains sequenced from one sample in a study of shared clonotypes between healthy human individuals. Assay: immunoSEQ multiplex PCR; the TCRdb copy retains only in-frame clones and omits some. This table holds approximately 1,000,000 clones, approximately 77% found once. The sequencing input was memory CD4+ T cells from PBMCs. Subset given: CD45RA-negative fraction. These receptors were taken from a man between 18 and 35 years old in good health. Some clones in this sample may be carry-over from other donors' samples.

This clone was detected a few times. V is TRBV7-9 and J is TRBJ2-7; 10 bases map to TRBD1. V shed 5 bases and J 7 bases; nucleotides not matched to a gene: 2. The CDR3 loop spans 12 amino acids. Germline-derived CDR1 and CDR2 are SEHNR and FQNEAQ (reference sequence). The CDR3 DNA sequence: TGTGCCAGCAGCCCGGACAGGGGGGAGCAGTACTTC. Translated: CASSPDRGEQYF.

The V gene is TRBV2, the J gene TRBJ1-5; possibly TRBD1 for D (5 bases). Germline CDR1 SNHLY, CDR2 FYNNEI. The length of the CDR3 is 17 residues. V lost 2 bases and J 8 bases, leaving 22 bases between the germline ends. As DNA, the CDR3 is TGTGCCAGCAGTGAAATATTTATGCGGGACCCCGAGGAGCCCCAGCATTTT. Protein product: CASSEIFMRDPEEPQHF.

This sequence joins TRBV19 and TRBJ1-2; TRBD1 matches at 7 bases. Trimming at V came to 3 bases and at J to 0 bases, leaving 1 base not matched to a gene. In germline, CDR1 is LNHDA, CDR2 SQIVND (reference sequence). CDR3 size: 14 residues. Here the CDR3 reads CASSIGTANYGYTF. Here the CDR3 DNA reads TGTGCCAGTAGTATCGGGACAGCTAACTATGGCTACACCTTC.

The genes are TRBV6-1 and TRBJ1-1; perhaps TRBD1 as D (5 bases). Trimming left V 6 bases short and J 0 bases short, with 11 bases between. The CDR3 contains 14 residues. Germline V gene data show CDR1 as MNHNS and CDR2 as SASEGT. CDR3 coding DNA: TGTGCCAGCAGAAGGGACGGATTGAACACTGAAGCTTTCTTT. Translated, it gives CASRRDGLNTEAFF.

The CDR3 region has the DNA TGTGCCAGCAGCGTAGGGGGGTTCTACGAGCAGTACTTC. It is translated as CASSVGGFYEQYF. This chain connects TRBV9 to TRBJ2-7, with D perhaps assigned TRBD1 or TRBD2 (5 bases each). Trimming shortened V by 0 bases and J by 3 bases, and 7 bases separated the two germline ends. There are 13 residues in the CDR3. Germline values: CDR1 SGDLS, CDR2 YYNGEE.

This clone has a single count. The rearrangement joins TRBV6-1 to TRBJ2-1, with a weak D call TRBD2 (5 bases). CDR1 and CDR2 (germline): MNHNS, SASEGT. V gave up 8 bases and J gave up 4 bases, with 9 bases separating them. The CDR3 sequence is 12 residues long. The CDR3 sequence: CASGEGYNEQFF. The CDR3 DNA reads TGTGCCAGCGGAGAGGGTTACAATGAGCAGTTCTTC.

This chain connects TRBV5-4 to TRBJ1-2; 8 nucleotides agree with TRBD1. The V gene's germline CDR1 is SGHNT and CDR2 YYREEE (reference sequence). This CDR3 has 15 amino acids. Losses at the gene ends were 3 bases for V and 4 bases for J; bases not matched to a gene: 8. In DNA, the CDR3 is TGTGCCAGCAGCTCGCCCCAGGGGGCGGGCTATGGCTACACCTTC. This sequence encodes CASSSPQGAGYGYTF. The whole variable domain, filled in from reference TRBV5-4 and TRBJ1-2, reads ETGVTQSPTHLIKTRGQQVTLRCSSQSGHNTVSWYQQALGQGPQFIFQYYREEENGRGNFPPRFSGLQFPNYSSELNVNALELDDSALYLCASSSPQGAGYGYTFGSGTRLTVV.

The rearrangement links TRBV2 to TRBJ2-7; possibly TRBD1 or TRBD2 for D (5 bases each). The CDR3 extends over 14 amino acids. CDR1 and CDR2 from the germline V gene are SNHLY and FYNNEI. V dropped 4 bases and J dropped 2 bases, with 12 bases sitting between them. The chain's CDR3 is CASSARDQTYEQYF. CDR3 nucleotides: TGTGCCAGCAGTGCCAGGGACCAAACCTACGAGCAGTACTTC.

The V call is TRBV5-1, the J call TRBJ2-7, with TRBD1 identical over 8 bases. The CDR3 spans 14 residues. Trimming removed 4 bases from V and 5 bases from J; junction bases left unmatched: 8. CDR1 and CDR2 (germline): SGHRS, YFSETQ. The CDR3 loop reads CASSTNTGGHEQYF. For the CDR3, the DNA is TGCGCCAGCAGCACCAATACAGGGGGTCACGAGCAGTACTTC.

In its sample, this clone was seen a few times. The chain combines TRBV15 with TRBJ2-1; D not resolved. Germline CDR1 is LNHNV and CDR2 is YYDKDF (reference sequence). CDR3 length: 12 residues. V lost 5 bases to trimming and J lost 5 bases, with 7 bases between them. CDR3 DNA sequence: TGTGCCACCAGCCGACTCGACAATGAGCAGTTCTTC. Encoded protein: CATSRLDNEQFF.

CDR3 nucleotides: TGCGCCAGCAGCCACCCCATCGAGGGGCCGAACACTGAAGCTTTCTTT. Protein product: CASSHPIEGPNTEAFF. The chain recombines TRBV4-1 with TRBJ1-1; TRBD1 might be the D (5 bases). Trimming pared 3 bases from V and 1 base from J, leaving 15 bases between. CDR1 and CDR2 from the germline V gene are MGHRA and YSYEKL. There are 16 residues in the CDR3.

The rearrangement uses TRBV11-1 and TRBJ2-7; the D gene is possibly TRBD1 (6 bases). V dropped 5 bases and J dropped 9 bases, with 20 bases sitting between them. The germline V gene has CDR1 SGHAT and CDR2 FQDESV (reference sequence). CDR3 length: 14 residues. The CDR3 loop reads CASSLSGTLRGQYF. The CDR3 DNA reads as TGTGCCAGCAGCCTCTCTGGGACCCTCAGGGGGCAGTACTTC. The full variable domain, its missing parts supplied by reference TRBV11-1 and TRBJ2-7, is EAEVAQSPRYKITEKSQAVAFWCDPISGHATLYWYRQILGQGPELLVQFQDESVVDDSQLPKDRFSAERLKGVDSTLKIQPAELGDSAMYLCASSLSGTLRGQYFGPGTRLTVT.

This rearrangement joins TRBV9 to TRBJ2-7; D is possibly TRBD1 (6 bases). The CDR3 spans 15 residues. The V end was cut by 0 bases, the J end by 5 bases, with 15 bases between. Germline values: CDR1 SGDLS, CDR2 YYNGEE. CDR3 sequence (DNA): TGTGCCAGCAGCGTAGGGGTTAGGGGGAGCGACGAGCAGTACTTC. Its protein is CASSVGVRGSDEQYF.

The J gene is TRBJ2-1, the V gene TRBV7-3; the D is unclear. The V end lost 3 bases, the J end lost 4 bases, and 7 bases lay between the germline ends. The CDR3 spans 13 residues. Germline assignment: CDR1 SGHTA and CDR2 FQGTGA. CDR3: CASSLMGYNEQFF. The CDR3, as DNA: TGTGCCAGCAGCTTGATGGGGTACAATGAGCAGTTCTTC. The full variable domain, in which reference TRBV7-3 and TRBJ2-1 provide the parts outside the CDR3, is GAGVSQTPSNKVTEKGKYVELRCDPISGHTALYWYRQSLGQGPEFLIYFQGTGAADDSGLPNDRFFAVRPEGSVSTLKIQRTERGDSAVYLCASSLMGYNEQFFGPGTRLTVL.

Note on this clone: The same CDR3 arises from other DNA sequences in this sample as well. This chain joins TRBV10-3 and TRBJ2-3; possibly TRBD1 or TRBD2 for D (5 bases each). Germline values: CDR1 ENHRY, CDR2 SYGVKD. This CDR3 is 11 amino acids long. V shed 4 bases and J shed 6 bases, with 5 bases lying between them. This CDR3 reads CAISGGDTQYF. The CDR3 nucleotides are TGTGCCATCAGTGGGGGGGATACGCAGTATTTT.

In this sample, this clone turned up once. J is TRBJ2-1 and V is TRBV11-3; TRBD2 might be the D (6 bases). V dropped 6 bases and J dropped 4 bases, with 13 bases sitting between them. The germline CDR1 and CDR2 sequences are SGHNT and YENEEA. The CDR3 covers 14 residues. The CDR3 here is CASSRDLQYNEQFF. The CDR3 coding sequence is TGTGCCAGCAGTCGGGACTTGCAATACAATGAGCAGTTCTTC.

The rearrangement joins TRBV15 to TRBJ2-5, with 10 bases fitting TRBD1. The CDR3 has 15 residues. Germline CDR1 LNHNV, CDR2 YYDKDF (reference sequence). Trimming at V came to 5 bases and at J to 6 bases, leaving 9 bases not matched to a gene. This chain's CDR3 is CATSSRDRGVQTQYF. CDR3 sequence (DNA): TGTGCCACCAGCTCCCGGGACAGGGGCGTACAGACCCAGTACTTC.

The chain links TRBV4-3 to TRBJ1-1; 7 nucleotides agree with TRBD1. Per germline, CDR1 LGHNA and CDR2 YSLEER. V lost 2 bases, J lost 12 bases, and 15 bases stayed unmatched. This CDR3 contains 15 residues. The CDR3 DNA follows: TGCGCCAGCAGCCAACATCGATTGTCGGGGACAGCCACTTTCTTT. As protein: CASSQHRLSGTATFF.

J is TRBJ1-1 and V is TRBV7-3; D uncertain. Between the trimmed V and J ends, which lost 3 bases and 4 bases, there was a span of 9 bases. Germline V gene lookup returns CDR1 SGHTA and CDR2 FQGTGA. CDR3 size: 13 residues. CDR3 residues: CASSFDGSTEAFF. Written as DNA, the CDR3 is TGTGCCAGCAGCTTCGACGGAAGCACTGAAGCTTTCTTT. Together with reference TRBV7-3 and TRBJ1-1, the CDR3 gives the full variable domain: GAGVSQTPSNKVTEKGKYVELRCDPISGHTALYWYRQSLGQGPEFLIYFQGTGAADDSGLPNDRFFAVRPEGSVSTLKIQRTERGDSAVYLCASSFDGSTEAFFGQGTRLTVV.

The chain employs TRBV28 and TRBJ1-5; D is unclear. CDR1 MDHEN and CDR2 SYDVKM come from the germline V gene. This CDR3 is 15 amino acids long. V gave up 1 base and J gave up 2 bases, with 9 bases separating them. Here the CDR3 reads CASSLSRGGNQPQHF. In DNA, the CDR3 is TGTGCCAGCAGTTTATCCCGGGGAGGCAATCAGCCCCAGCATTTT.

The chain is built from TRBV18 and TRBJ1-1, with a tentative D call TRBD1 (5 bases). This CDR3 comprises 14 residues. CDR1 is KGHSH and CDR2 is LQKENI in the germline V gene. The V end was cut by 5 bases, the J end by 1 base, with 11 bases between. Here the CDR3 reads CASSTDIANTEAFF. In DNA form, the CDR3 reads TGTGCCAGCTCAACGGACATAGCGAACACTGAAGCTTTCTTT.

V gene TRBV5-6 combines with J gene TRBJ1-2; the match to TRBD1 covers 7 bases. J lost 5 bases, V lost 3 bases, and 4 bases had no gene match. Germline V gives CDR1 SGHDT, CDR2 YYEEEE. The CDR3 runs 13 residues. The CDR3 coding sequence is TGTGCCAGCAGCTCGGACAGGTTTTATGGCTACACCTTC. This codes for CASSSDRFYGYTF.

CDR3 region: CASSSQGTNYEQYF. CDR3 bases: TGTGCCAGCAGCTCCCAAGGGACAAACTACGAGCAGTACTTC. The chain links TRBV7-9 to TRBJ2-7; maybe TRBD1 (6 bases). Trimming cost V 4 bases and J 3 bases, with 13 bases left between them. Germline V gives CDR1 SEHNR, CDR2 FQNEAQ (reference sequence). This CDR3 has 14 amino acids.

This chain links TRBV11-1 with TRBJ1-5; D is ambiguous. V dropped 2 bases and J dropped 5 bases, with 7 bases sitting between them. The V gene's germline CDR1 is SGHAT and CDR2 FQDESV (reference sequence). This CDR3 has 13 amino acids. The DNA for the CDR3 is TGTGCCAGCAGCTTATCAGACGATCAGCCCCAGCATTTT. Translation gives CASSLSDDQPQHF.

This clone was seen many times. The rearrangement links TRBV4-1 to TRBJ2-5, with D possibly being TRBD1 (5 bases). The length of the CDR3 is 14 residues. In germline, CDR1 is MGHRA, CDR2 YSYEKL. Trimming took off 4 bases at V and 1 base at J, with 10 bases between the two ends. For the CDR3, the DNA is TGCGCCAGCAGCCGAGCAGGGATCCAAGAGACCCAGTACTTC. It is translated as CASSRAGIQETQYF.

The rearrangement joins TRBV27 to TRBJ2-5; D is tentatively TRBD1 or TRBD2 (5 bases each). This CDR3 contains 16 residues. Germline-derived CDR1 and CDR2 are MNHEY and SMNVEV (reference sequence). Trimming cost V 6 bases and J 1 base, with 18 bases left between them. Here the CDR3 reads CASSNYGAPTQETQYF. CDR3 nucleotides: TGTGCCAGCAGCAACTACGGGGCCCCTACCCAAGAGACCCAGTACTTC.

The chain uses TRBV5-6 and TRBJ2-3, with TRBD2 as a possible D gene (5 bases). CDR1 SGHDT and CDR2 YYEEEE come from the germline V gene. Trimming stripped 5 bases from V and 5 bases from J, with 15 bases between. The CDR3 covers 14 residues. The DNA of the CDR3 is TGTGCCAGCAGTTGGTTACGGGGTGTAGATACGCAGTATTTT. Its protein is CASSWLRGVDTQYF.

The rearrangement links TRBV5-1 to TRBJ1-1; 9 nucleotides align to TRBD1. The CDR3 extends over 15 amino acids. The germline V gene has CDR1 SGHRS and CDR2 YFSETQ. The trim removed 1 base at V and 4 bases at J, leaving 5 bases unmatched. The CDR3 here is CASSLRGQGPTEAFF. CDR3 DNA: TGCGCCAGCAGCTTGAGGGGACAGGGACCCACTGAAGCTTTCTTT. The full variable domain, in which reference TRBV5-1 and TRBJ1-1 provide the parts outside the CDR3, is KAGVTQTPRYLIKTRGQQVTLSCSPISGHRSVSWYQQTPGQGLQFLFEYFSETQRNKGNFPGRFSGRQFSNSRSEMNVSTLELGDSALYLCASSLRGQGPTEAFFGQGTRLTVV.

The J gene is TRBJ2-2, the V gene TRBV11-2, with no clear D. Trimming pared 6 bases from V and 2 bases from J, leaving 7 bases between. Germline CDR1 is SGHAT and CDR2 is FQNNGV. The CDR3 consists of 13 residues. CDR3 sequence reads: CASSLTNTGELFF. As DNA, the CDR3 is TGTGCCAGCAGTCTGACAAACACCGGGGAGCTGTTTTTT.

This clone was seen just once. The genes are TRBV5-1 and TRBJ2-3; TRBD2 agrees at 14 bases. CDR1 SGHRS and CDR2 YFSETQ come from the germline V gene. The CDR3 totals 18 residues. The V segment lost 5 bases and the J segment 2 bases; nucleotides outside the gene matches: 10. CDR3 loop: CASRLRRTSGRTTDTQYF. The CDR3 DNA sequence: TGCGCCAGCAGATTGCGACGGACTAGCGGGAGGACCACAGATACGCAGTATTTT.